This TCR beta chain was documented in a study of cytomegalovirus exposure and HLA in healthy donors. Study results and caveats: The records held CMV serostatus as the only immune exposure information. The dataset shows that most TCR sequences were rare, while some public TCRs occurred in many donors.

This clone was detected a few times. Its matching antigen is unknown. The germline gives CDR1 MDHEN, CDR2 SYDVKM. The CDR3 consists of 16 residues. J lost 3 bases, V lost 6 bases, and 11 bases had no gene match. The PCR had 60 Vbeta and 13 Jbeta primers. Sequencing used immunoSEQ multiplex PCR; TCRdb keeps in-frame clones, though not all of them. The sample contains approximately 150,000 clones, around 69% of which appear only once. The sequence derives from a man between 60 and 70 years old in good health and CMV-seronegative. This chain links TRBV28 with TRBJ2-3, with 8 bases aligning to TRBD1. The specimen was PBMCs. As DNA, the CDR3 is TGTGCCAGCAGGACACCGACAGGGGAGACGACAGATACGCAGTATTTT. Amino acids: CASRTPTGETTDTQYF.